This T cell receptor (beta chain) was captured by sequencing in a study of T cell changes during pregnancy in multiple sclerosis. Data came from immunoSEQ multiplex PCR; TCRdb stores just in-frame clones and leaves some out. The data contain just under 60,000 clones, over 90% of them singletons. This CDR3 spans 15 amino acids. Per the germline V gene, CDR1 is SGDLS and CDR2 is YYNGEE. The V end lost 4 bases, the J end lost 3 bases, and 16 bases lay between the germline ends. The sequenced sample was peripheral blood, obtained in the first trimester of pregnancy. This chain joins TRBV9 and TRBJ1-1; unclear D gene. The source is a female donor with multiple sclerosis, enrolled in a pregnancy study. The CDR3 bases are TGTGCCAGCAGCCCCCGGACTCGAGTTGACACTGAAGCTTTCTTT. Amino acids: CASSPRTRVDTEAFF.